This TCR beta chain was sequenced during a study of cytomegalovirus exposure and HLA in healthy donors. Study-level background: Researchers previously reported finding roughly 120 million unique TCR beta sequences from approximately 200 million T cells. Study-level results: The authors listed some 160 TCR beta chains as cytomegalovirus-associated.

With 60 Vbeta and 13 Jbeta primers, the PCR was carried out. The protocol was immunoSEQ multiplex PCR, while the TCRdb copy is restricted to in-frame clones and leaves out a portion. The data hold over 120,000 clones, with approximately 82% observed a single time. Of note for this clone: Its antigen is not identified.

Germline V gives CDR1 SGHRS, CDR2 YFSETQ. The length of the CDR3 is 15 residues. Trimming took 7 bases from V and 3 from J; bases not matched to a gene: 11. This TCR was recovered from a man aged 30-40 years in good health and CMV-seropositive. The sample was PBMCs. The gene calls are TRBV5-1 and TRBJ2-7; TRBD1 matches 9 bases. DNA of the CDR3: TGCGCCAGCGGAGAACAGGGGGCCGGAAGCTACGAGCAGTACTTC. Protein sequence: CASGEQGAGSYEQYF.